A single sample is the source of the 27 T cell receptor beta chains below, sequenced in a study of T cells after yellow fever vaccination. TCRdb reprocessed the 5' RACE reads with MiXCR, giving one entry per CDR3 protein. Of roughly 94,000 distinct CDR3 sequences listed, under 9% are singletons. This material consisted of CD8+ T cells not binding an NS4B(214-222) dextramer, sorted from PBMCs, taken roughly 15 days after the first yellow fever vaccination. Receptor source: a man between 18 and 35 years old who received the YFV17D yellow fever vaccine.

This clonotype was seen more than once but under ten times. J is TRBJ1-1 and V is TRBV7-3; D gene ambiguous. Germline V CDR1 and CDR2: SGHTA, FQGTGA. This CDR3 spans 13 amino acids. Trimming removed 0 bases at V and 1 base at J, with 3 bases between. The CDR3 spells CASSLTKNTEAFF. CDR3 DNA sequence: TGTGCCAGCAGCTTAACTAAGAACACTGAAGCTTTCTTT.

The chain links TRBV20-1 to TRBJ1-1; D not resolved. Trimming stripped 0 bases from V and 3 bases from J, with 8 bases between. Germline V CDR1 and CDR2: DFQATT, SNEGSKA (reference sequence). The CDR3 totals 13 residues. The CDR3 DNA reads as TGCAGTGCTAGAGAGGGTCTGTACACTGAAGCTTTCTTT. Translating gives CSAREGLYTEAFF.

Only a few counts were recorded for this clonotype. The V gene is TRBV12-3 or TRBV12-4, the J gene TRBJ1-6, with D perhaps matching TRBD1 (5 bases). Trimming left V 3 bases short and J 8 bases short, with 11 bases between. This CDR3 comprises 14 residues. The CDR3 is CASSLVRVDSPLHF. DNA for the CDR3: TGTGCCAGCAGTTTGGTCAGGGTCGATTCACCCCTCCACTTT.

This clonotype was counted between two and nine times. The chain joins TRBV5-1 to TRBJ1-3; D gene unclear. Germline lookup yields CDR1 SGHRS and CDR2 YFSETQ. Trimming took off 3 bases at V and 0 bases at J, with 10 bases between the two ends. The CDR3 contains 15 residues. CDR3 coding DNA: TGCGCCAGCAGCTCCCTTGGTGGCTCTGGAAACACCATATATTTT. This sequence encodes CASSSLGGSGNTIYF.

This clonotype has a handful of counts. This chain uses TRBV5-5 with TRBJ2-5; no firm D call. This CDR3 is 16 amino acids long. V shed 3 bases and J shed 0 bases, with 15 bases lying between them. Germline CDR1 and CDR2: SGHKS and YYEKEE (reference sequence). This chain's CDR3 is CASSSQVGLNQETQYF. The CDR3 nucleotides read TGTGCCAGCAGCTCACAAGTCGGGTTGAACCAAGAGACCCAGTACTTC.

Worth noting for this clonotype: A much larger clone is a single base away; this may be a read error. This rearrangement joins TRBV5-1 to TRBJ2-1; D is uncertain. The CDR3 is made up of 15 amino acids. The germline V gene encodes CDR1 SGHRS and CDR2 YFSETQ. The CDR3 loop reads CASSLRPSSHNEQFF. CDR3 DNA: TGCGCCAGCAGCCTACGACCGAGCTCCCACAATGAGCAGTTCTTC.

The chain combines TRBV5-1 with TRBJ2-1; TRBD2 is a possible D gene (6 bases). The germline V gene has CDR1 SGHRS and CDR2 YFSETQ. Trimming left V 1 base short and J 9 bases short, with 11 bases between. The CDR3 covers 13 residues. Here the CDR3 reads CASSLTGVIEQFF. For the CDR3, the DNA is TGCGCCAGCAGCTTGACGGGGGTAATTGAGCAGTTCTTC.

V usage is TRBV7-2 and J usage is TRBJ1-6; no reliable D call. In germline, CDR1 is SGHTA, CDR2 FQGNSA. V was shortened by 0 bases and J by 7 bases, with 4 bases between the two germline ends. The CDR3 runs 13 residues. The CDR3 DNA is TGTGCCAGCAGCTTAGCGCCGAATTCACCCCTCCACTTT. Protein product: CASSLAPNSPLHF. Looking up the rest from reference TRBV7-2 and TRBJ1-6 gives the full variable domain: GAGVSQSPSNKVTEKGKDVELRCDPISGHTALYWYRQSLGQGLEFLIYFQGNSAPDKSGLPSDRFSAERTGGSVSTLTIQRTQQEDSAVYLCASSLAPNSPLHFGNGTRLTVT.

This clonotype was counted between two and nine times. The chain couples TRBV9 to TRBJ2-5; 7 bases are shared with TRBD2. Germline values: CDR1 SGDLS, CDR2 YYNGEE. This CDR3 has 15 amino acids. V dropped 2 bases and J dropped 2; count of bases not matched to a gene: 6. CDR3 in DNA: TGTGCCAGCAGCGTGGGAGGGAGATTACAAGAGACCCAGTACTTC. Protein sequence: CASSVGGRLQETQYF. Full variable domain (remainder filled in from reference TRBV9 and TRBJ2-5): DSGVTQTPKHLITATGQRVTLRCSPRSGDLSVYWYQQSLDQGLQFLIQYYNGEERAKGNILERFSAQQFPDLHSELNLSSLELGDSALYFCASSVGGRLQETQYFGPGTRLLVL.

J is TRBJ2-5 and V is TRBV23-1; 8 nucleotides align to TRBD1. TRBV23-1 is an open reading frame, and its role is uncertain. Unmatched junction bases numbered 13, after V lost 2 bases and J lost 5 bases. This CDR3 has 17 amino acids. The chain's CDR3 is CASSQAAGQGGRETQYF. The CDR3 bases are TGCGCCAGCAGTCAAGCAGCCGGACAGGGTGGAAGGGAGACCCAGTACTTC.

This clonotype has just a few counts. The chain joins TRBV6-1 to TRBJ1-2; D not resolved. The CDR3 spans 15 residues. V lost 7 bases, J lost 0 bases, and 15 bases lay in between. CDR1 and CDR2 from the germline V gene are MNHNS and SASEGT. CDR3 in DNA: TGTGCCAGCACCCTTTCCGGGGTAGCTAACTATGGCTACACCTTC. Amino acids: CASTLSGVANYGYTF.

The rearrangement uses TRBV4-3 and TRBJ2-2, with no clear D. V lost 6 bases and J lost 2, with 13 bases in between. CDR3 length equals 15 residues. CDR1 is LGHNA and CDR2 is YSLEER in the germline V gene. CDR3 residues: CASRPSTYNTGELFF. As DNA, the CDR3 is TGCGCCAGCAGACCCTCGACTTATAACACCGGGGAGCTGTTTTTT.

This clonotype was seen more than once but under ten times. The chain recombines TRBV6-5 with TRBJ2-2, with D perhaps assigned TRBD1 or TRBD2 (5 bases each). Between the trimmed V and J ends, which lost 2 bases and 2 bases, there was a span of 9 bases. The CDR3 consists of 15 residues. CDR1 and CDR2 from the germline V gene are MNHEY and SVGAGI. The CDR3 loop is CASSYPGSNTGELFF. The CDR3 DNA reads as TGTGCCAGCAGTTACCCAGGGAGTAACACCGGGGAGCTGTTTTTT.

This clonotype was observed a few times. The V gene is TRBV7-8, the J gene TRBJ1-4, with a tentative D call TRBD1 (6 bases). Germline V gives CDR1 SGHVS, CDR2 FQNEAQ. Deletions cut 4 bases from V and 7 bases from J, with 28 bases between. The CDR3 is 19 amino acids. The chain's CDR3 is CASSSTRGGNRVIGEKLFF. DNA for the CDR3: TGTGCCAGCAGCTCGACAAGGGGGGGGAACAGGGTAATTGGTGAAAAACTGTTTTTT.

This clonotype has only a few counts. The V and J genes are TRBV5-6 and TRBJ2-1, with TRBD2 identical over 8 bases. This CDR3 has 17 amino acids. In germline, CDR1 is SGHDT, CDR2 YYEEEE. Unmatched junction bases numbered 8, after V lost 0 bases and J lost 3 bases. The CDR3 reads CASSLALAGSLYNEQFF. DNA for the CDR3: TGTGCCAGCAGCTTGGCCTTAGCGGGGAGCCTCTACAATGAGCAGTTCTTC.

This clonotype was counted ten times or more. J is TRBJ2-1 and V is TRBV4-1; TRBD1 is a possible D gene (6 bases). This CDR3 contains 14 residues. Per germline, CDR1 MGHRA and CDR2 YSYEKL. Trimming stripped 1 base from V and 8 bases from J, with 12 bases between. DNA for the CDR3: TGCGCCAGCAGCCAAGTTCTACAGGGCGATGAGCAGTTCTTC. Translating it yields CASSQVLQGDEQFF.

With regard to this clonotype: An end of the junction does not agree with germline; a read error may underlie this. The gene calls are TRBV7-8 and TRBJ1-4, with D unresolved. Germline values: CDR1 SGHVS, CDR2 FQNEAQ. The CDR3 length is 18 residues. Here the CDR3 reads CSSSFYVRTGATNEKLFF. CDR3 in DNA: TGTTCCAGCAGTTTTTACGTCCGGACGGGAGCAACTAATGAAAAACTGTTTTTT.

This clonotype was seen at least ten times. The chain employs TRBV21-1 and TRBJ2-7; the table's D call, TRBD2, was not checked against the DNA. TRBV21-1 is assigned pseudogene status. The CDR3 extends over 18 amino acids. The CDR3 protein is CASSDADFTRDYSGEQYF. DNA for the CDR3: TGTGCCAGCAGCGACGCGGACTTCACACGGGACTACAGTGGCGAGCAGTACTTC.

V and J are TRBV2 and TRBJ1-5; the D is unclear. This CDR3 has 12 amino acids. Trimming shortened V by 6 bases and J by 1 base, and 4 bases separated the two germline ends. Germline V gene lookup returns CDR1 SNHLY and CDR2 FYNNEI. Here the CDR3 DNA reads TGTGCCAGCAGGCTGAGCAATCAGCCCCAGCATTTT. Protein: CASRLSNQPQHF.

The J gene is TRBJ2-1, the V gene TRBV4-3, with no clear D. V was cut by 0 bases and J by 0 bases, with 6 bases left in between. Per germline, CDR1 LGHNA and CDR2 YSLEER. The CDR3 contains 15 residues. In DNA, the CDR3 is TGCGCCAGCAGCCAAGAGTTGAGCTCCTACAATGAGCAGTTCTTC. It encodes CASSQELSSYNEQFF.

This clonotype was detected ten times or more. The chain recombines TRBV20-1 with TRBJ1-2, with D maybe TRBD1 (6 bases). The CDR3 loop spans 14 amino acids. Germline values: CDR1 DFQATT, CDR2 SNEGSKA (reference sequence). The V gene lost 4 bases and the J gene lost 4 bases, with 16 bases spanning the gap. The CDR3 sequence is CSAKPGHQRYGYTF. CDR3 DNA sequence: TGCAGTGCTAAACCGGGACACCAACGCTATGGCTACACCTTC.

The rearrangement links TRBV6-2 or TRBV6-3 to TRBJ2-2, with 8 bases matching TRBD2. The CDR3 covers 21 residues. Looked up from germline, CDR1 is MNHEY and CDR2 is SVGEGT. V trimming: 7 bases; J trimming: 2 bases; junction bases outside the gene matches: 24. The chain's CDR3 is CASTLRTGERSRGGNTGELFF. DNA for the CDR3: TGTGCCAGCACCCTCCGGACGGGAGAGCGATCCCGGGGGGGTAACACCGGGGAGCTGTTTTTT.

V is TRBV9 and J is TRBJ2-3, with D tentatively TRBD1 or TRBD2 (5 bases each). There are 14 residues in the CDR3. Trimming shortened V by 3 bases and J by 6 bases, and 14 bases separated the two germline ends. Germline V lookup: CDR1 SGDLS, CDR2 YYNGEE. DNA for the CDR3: TGTGCCAGCAGCGACTGGGACGGCGGCGATACGCAGTATTTT. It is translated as CASSDWDGGDTQYF.

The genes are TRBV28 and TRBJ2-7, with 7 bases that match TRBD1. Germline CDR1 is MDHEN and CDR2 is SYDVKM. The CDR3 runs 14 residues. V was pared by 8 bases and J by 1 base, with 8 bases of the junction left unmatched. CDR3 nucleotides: TGTGCCAGCGTAGAGACAGGGTCATCCTACGAGCAGTACGTC. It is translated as CASVETGSSYEQYV.

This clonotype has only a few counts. CDR3 region: CASSQGALYNEQFF. The CDR3 bases are TGTGCCAGCAGCCAGGGGGCTCTGTACAATGAGCAGTTCTTC. The gene calls are TRBV7-9 and TRBJ2-1, with TRBD1 identical over 8 bases. Germline values: CDR1 SEHNR, CDR2 FQNEAQ (reference sequence). Trimming cost V 5 bases and J 4 bases; bases outside gene matches: 4. CDR3 length: 14 amino acids.

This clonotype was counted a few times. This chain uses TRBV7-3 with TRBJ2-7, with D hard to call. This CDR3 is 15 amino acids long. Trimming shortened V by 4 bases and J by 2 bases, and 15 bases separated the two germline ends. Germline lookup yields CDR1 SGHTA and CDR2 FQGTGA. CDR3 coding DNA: TGTGCCAGCAGCTCCAAAAGGGTCATCACCTACGAGCAGTACTTC. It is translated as CASSSKRVITYEQYF.

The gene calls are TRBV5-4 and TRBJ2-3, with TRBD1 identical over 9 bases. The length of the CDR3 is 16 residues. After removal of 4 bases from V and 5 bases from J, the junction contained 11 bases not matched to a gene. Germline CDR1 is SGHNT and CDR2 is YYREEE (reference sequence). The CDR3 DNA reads TGTGCCAGCAGCCCGAGTCCCGGGACAGGGAAAGATACGCAGTATTTT. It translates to CASSPSPGTGKDTQYF. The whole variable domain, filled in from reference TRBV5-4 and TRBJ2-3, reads ETGVTQSPTHLIKTRGQQVTLRCSSQSGHNTVSWYQQALGQGPQFIFQYYREEENGRGNFPPRFSGLQFPNYSSELNVNALELDDSALYLCASSPSPGTGKDTQYFGPGTRLTVL.